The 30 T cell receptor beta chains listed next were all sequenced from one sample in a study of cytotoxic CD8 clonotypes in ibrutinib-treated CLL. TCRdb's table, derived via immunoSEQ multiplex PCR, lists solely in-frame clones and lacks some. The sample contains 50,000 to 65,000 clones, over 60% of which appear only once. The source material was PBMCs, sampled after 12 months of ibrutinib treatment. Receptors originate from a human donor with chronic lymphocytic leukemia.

The CDR3 is CASSVDGAGSYNEQFF. CDR3 coding DNA: TGTGCCAGCAGCGTAGACGGGGCAGGCTCCTACAATGAGCAGTTCTTC. This chain links TRBV9 with TRBJ2-1; D possibly uses TRBD1 or TRBD2 (5 bases each). The ends were cut back, 0 bases at V and 0 bases at J, with 10 bases in the middle. Per the germline V gene, CDR1 is SGDLS and CDR2 is YYNGEE. The CDR3 has 16 amino acids.

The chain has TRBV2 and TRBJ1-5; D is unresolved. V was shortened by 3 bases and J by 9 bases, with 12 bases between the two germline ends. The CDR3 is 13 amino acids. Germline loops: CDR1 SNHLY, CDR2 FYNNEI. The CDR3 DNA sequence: TGTGCCAGCAGTGATACCCTCCGCGGGCCCCAGCATTTT. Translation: CASSDTLRGPQHF.

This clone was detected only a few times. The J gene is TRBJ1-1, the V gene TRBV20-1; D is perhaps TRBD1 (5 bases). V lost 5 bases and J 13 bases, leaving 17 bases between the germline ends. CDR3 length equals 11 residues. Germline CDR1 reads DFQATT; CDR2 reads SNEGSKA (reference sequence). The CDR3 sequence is CSAYRDFRVFF. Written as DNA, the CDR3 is TGCAGTGCTTACCGGGACTTTCGGGTTTTCTTT.

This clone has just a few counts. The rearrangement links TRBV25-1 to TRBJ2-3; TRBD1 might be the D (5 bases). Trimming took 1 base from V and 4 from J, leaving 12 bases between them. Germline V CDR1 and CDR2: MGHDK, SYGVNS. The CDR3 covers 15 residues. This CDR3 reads CASSEWGRAADTQYF. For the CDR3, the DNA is TGTGCCAGCAGTGAATGGGGCCGCGCGGCAGATACGCAGTATTTT.

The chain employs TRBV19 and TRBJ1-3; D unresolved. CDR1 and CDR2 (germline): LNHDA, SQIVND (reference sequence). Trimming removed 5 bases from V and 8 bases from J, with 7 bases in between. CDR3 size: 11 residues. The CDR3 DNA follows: TGTGCCAGTAGTCTTCTGGACACCATATATTTT. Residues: CASSLLDTIYF.

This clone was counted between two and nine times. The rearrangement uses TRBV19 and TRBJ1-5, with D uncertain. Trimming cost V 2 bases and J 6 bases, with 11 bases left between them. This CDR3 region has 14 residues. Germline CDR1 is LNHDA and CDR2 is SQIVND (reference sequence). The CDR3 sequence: CASSIRGRSQPQHF. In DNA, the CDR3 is TGTGCCAGTAGTATAAGAGGCCGTAGTCAGCCCCAGCATTTT.

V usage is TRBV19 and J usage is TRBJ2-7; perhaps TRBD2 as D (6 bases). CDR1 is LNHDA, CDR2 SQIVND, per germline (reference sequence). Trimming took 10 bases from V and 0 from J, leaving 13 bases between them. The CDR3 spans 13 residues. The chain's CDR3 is CATEGTDSYEQYF. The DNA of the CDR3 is TGTGCCACGGAGGGGACTGACTCCTACGAGCAGTACTTC. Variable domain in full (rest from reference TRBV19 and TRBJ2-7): DGGITQSPKYLFRKEGQNVTLSCEQNLNHDAMYWYRQDPGQGLRLIYYSQIVNDFQKGDIAEGYSVSREKKESFPLTVTSAQKNPTAFYLCATEGTDSYEQYFGPGTRLTVT.

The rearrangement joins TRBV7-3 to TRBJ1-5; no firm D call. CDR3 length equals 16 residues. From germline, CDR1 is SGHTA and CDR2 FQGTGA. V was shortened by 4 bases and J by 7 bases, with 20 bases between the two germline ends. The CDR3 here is CASSCRRSGPHQPQHF. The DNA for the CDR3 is TGTGCCAGCAGCTGCAGGAGATCCGGCCCCCACCAGCCCCAGCATTTT.

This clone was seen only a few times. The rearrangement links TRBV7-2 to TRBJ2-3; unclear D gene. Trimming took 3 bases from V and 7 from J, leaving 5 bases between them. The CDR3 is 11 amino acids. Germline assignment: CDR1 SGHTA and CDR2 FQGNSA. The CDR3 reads CASSFLHTQYF. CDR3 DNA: TGTGCCAGCAGCTTTCTGCATACGCAGTATTTT.

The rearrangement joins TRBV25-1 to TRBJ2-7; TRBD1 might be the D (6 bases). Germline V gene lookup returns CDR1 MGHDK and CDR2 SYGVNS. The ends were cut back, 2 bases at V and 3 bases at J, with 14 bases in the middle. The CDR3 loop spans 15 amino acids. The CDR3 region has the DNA TGTGCCAGCAGTGAAGGAACAGGGACGGTCTACGAGCAGTACTTC. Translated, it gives CASSEGTGTVYEQYF.

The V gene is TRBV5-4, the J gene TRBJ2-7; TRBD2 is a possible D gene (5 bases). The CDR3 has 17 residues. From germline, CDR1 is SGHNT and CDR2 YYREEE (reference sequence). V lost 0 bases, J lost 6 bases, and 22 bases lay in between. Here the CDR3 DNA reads TGTGCCAGCAGCTTGGCGGGTGGAGGTTCCCCGGTTTTCGAGCAGTACTTC. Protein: CASSLAGGGSPVFEQYF.

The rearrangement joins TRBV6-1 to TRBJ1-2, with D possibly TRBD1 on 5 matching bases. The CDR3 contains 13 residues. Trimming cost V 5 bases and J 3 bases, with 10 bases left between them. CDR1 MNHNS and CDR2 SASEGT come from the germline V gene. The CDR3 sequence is CASSPLGHYGYTF. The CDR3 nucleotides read TGTGCCAGCAGTCCCCTGGGGCACTATGGCTACACCTTC.

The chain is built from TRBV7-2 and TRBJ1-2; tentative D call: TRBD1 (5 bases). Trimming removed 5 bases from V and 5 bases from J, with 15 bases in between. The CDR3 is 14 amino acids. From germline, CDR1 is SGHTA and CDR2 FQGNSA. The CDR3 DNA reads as TGTGCCAGCAGCCTGGGCCAGGGCTTTTATGGCTACACCTTC. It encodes CASSLGQGFYGYTF.

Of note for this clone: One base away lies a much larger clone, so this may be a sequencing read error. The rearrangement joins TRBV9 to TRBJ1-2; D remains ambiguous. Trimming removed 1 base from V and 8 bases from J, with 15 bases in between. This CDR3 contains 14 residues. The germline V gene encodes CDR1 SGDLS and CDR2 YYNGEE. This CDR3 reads CASSVTPEGRGYTF. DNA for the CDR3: TGTGCCAGCAGCGTAACCCCGGAAGGACGGGGCTACACCTTC.

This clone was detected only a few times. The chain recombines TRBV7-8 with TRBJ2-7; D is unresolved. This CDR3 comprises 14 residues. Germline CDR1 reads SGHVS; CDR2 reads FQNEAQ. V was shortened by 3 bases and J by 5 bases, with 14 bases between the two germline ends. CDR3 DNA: TGTGCCAGCAGCTTTTCTCCAACACGGAACGAGCAGTACTTC. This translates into CASSFSPTRNEQYF.

The CDR3 nucleotides read TGTGCCAGTAGTGCCCTCCTAGGGACAGCGTACGAGCAGTACTTC. Amino acid sequence: CASSALLGTAYEQYF. The chain combines TRBV19 with TRBJ2-7; 7 nucleotides align to TRBD1. The germline V gene encodes CDR1 LNHDA and CDR2 SQIVND (reference sequence). The CDR3 contains 15 residues. J gave up 4 bases and V 5 bases, and 11 bases lay outside the gene matches.

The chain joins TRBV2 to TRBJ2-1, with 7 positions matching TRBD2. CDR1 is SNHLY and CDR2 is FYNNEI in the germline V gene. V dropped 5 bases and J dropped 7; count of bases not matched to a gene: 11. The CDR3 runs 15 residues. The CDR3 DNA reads TGTGCCAGCAGTCGGGAGGTGTTTTCGGAGAATGAGCAGTTCTTC. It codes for CASSREVFSENEQFF.

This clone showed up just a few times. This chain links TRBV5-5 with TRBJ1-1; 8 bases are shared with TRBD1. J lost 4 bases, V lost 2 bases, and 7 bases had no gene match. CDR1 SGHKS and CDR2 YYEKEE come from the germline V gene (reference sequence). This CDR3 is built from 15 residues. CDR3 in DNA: TGTGCCAGCAGCTTCACTCCAGGACAGGGCACTGAAGCTTTCTTT. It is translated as CASSFTPGQGTEAFF.

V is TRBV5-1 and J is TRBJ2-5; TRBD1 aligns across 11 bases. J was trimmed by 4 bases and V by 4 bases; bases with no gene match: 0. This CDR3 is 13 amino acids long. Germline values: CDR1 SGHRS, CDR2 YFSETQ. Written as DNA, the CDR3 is TGCGCCAGCAGCGGACAGGGGGCAGAGACCCAGTACTTC. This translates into CASSGQGAETQYF.

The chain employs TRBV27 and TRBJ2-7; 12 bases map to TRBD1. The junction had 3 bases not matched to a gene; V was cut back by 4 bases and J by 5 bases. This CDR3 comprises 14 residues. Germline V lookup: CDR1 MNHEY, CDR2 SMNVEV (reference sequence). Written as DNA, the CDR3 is TGTGCCAGCAGTTGGGGACAGGGGGCCCACGAGCAGTACTTC. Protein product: CASSWGQGAHEQYF.

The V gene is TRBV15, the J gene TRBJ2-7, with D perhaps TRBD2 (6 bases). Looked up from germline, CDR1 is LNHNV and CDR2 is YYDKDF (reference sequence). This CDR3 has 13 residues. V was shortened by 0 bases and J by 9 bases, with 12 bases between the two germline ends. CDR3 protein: CATSRDLLGGQYF. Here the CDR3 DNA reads TGTGCCACCAGCAGAGATTTGCTCGGGGGGCAGTACTTC.

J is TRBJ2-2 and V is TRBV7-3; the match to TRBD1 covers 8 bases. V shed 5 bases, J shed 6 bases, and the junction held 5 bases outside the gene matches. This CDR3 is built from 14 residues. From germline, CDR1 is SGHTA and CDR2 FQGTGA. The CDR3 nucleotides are TGTGCCAGCAGCGCAGGACAGGGTTCCGGGGAGCTGTTTTTT. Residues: CASSAGQGSGELFF.

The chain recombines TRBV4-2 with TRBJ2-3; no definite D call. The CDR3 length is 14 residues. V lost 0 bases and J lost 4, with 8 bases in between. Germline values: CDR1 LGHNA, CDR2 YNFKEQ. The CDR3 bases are TGTGCCAGCAGCCAAGATAAAACGGCAGATACGCAGTATTTT. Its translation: CASSQDKTADTQYF.

CDR3 sequence: CASSLFRGEQFF. CDR3 DNA sequence: TGTGCCAGCAGCCTATTCCGGGGTGAGCAGTTCTTC. This chain connects TRBV28 to TRBJ2-1, with D possibly TRBD2 on 5 matching bases. From germline, CDR1 is MDHEN and CDR2 SYDVKM. The CDR3 is 12 residues long. V lost 6 bases and J 9 bases, leaving 12 bases between the germline ends. Filled out from reference TRBV28 and TRBJ2-1, the complete variable domain reads DVKVTQSSRYLVKRTGEKVFLECVQDMDHENMFWYRQDPGLGLRLIYFSYDVKMKEKGDIPEGYSVSREKKERFSLILESASTNQTSMYLCASSLFRGEQFFGPGTRLTVL.

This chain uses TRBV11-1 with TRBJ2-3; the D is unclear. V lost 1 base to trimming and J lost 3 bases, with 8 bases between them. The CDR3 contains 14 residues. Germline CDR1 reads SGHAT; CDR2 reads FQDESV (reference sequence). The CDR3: CASSLVPSTDTQYF. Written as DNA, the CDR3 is TGTGCCAGCAGCTTAGTCCCTTCTACAGATACGCAGTATTTT.

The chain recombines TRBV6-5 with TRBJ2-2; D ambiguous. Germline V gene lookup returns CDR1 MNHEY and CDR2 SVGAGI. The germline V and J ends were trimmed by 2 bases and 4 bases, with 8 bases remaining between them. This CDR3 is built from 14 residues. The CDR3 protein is CASSYSRRTGELFF. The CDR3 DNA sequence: TGTGCCAGCAGTTACAGTCGGCGCACCGGGGAGCTGTTTTTT.

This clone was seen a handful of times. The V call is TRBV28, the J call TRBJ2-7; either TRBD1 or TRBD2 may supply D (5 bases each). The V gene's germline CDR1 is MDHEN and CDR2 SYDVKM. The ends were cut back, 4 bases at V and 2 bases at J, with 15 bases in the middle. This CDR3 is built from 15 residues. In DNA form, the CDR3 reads TGTGCCAGCAGTTCGCCGGGGCGAGGGGCCTACGAGCAGTACTTC. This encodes CASSSPGRGAYEQYF. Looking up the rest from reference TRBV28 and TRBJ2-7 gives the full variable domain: DVKVTQSSRYLVKRTGEKVFLECVQDMDHENMFWYRQDPGLGLRLIYFSYDVKMKEKGDIPEGYSVSREKKERFSLILESASTNQTSMYLCASSSPGRGAYEQYFGPGTRLTVT.

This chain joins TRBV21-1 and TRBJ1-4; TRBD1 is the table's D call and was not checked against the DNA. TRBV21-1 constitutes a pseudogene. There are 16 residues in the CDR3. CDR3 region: CASSKPGGQGHEKLFF. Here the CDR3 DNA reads TGTGCCAGCAGCAAGCCGGGGGGACAGGGGCATGAAAAACTGTTTTTT.

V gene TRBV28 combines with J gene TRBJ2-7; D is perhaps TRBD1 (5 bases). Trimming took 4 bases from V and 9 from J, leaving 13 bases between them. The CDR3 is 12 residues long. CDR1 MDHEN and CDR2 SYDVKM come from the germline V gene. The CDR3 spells CASSSSLQGQYF. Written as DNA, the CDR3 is TGTGCCAGCAGTTCCTCCCTCCAGGGGCAGTACTTC.

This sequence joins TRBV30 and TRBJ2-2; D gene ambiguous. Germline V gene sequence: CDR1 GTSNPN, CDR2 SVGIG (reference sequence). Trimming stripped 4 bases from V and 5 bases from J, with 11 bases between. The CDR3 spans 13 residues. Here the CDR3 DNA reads TGTGCCTGGACTTCCCTCAGGACCGGGGAGCTGTTTTTT. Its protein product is CAWTSLRTGELFF. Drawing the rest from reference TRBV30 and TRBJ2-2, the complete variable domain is SQTIHQWPATLVQPVGSPLSLECTVEGTSNPNLYWYRQAAGRGLQLLFYSVGIGQISSEVPQNLSASRPQDRQFILSSKKLLLSDSGFYLCAWTSLRTGELFFGEGSRLTVL.